At least ten counts were recorded for the clone carrying this T cell receptor beta chain. The sample comes from a study of Graves' ophthalmopathy and Graves' hyperthyroidism. Study-level background: Peripheral blood was collected at initial diagnosis, before any treatment.

RNA transcripts served as template for amplifying TCR beta CDR3 sequences. The library came from an HTBI-primed first-round RT-PCR and a second-round multiplex PCR. TCRdb redid the calling of the multiplex PCR reads with MiXCR, one entry per CDR3 protein. Here the sample spans 400,000 to 450,000 distinct CDR3 sequences, 21% being singletons. No donor had other autoimmune disease, uncontrolled infection, pregnancy or lactation. Someone took the PBMCs out of roughly 10 ml of fresh peripheral blood. The CDR3 consists of 15 residues. From germline, CDR1 is LNHDA and CDR2 SQIVND (reference sequence). With 5 bases removed from V and 0 bases from J, the gap between germline ends came to 14 bases.

This TCR derives from a woman younger than 30 with stable Graves' hyperthyroidism. This rearrangement joins TRBV19 to TRBJ2-7; D not certain. Sequences were obtained from peripheral blood. The CDR3 sequence: CASSSRLDVSYEQYF. The CDR3 DNA reads TGTGCCAGTAGTTCCCGACTCGACGTCTCCTACGAGCAGTACTTC.